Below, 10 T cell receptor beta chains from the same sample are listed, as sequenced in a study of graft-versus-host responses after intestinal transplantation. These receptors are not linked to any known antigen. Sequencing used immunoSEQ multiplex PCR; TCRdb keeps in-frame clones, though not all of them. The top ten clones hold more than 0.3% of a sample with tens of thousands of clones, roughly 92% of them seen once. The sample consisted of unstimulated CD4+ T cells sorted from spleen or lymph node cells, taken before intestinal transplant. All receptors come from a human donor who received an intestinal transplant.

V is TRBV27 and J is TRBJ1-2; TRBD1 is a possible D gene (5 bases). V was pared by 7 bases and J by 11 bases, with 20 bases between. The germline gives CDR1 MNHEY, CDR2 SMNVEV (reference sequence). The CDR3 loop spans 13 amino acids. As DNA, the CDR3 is TGTGCCAGCAAGGATCCAGGGAAGTTTGGGTACACCTTC. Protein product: CASKDPGKFGYTF.

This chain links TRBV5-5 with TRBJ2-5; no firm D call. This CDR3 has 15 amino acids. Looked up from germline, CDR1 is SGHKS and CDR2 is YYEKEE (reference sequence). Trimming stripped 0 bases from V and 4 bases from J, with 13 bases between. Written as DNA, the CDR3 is TGTGCCAGCAGCTTGGTTGGCGCAGGTACAGAGACCCAGTACTTC. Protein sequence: CASSLVGAGTETQYF. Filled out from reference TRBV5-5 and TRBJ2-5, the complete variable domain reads DAGVTQSPTHLIKTRGQQVTLRCSPISGHKSVSWYQQVLGQGPQFIFQYYEKEERGRGNFPDRFSARQFPNYSSELNVNALLLGDSALYLCASSLVGAGTETQYFGPGTRLLVL.

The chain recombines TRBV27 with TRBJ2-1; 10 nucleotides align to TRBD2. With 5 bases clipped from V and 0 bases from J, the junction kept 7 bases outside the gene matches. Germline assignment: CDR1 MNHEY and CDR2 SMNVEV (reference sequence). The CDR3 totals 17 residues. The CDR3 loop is CASSRLAGVSSYNEQFF. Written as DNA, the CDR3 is TGTGCCAGCAGTCGGCTAGCGGGAGTGAGCTCCTACAATGAGCAGTTCTTC.

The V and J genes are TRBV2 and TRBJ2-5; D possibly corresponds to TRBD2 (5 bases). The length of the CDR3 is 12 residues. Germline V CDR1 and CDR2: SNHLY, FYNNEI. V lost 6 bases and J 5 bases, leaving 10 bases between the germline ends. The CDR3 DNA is TGTGCCAGCAGGGGGAGAAGCGAGACCCAGTACTTC. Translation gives CASRGRSETQYF.

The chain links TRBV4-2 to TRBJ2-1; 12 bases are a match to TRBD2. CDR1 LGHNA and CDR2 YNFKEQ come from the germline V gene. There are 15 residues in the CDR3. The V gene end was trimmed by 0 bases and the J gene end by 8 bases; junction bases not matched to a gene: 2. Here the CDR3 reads CASSQETSGSDEQFF. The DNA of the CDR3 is TGTGCCAGCAGCCAAGAGACTAGCGGGAGCGATGAGCAGTTCTTC.

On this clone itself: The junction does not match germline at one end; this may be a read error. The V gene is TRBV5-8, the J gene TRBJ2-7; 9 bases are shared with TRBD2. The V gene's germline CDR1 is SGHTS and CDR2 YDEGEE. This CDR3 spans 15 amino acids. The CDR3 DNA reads TGTGTCAGCAGCTTGCGCTGGGGCGGGAGGGACGAGCAGTACTTC. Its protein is CVSSLRWGGRDEQYF.

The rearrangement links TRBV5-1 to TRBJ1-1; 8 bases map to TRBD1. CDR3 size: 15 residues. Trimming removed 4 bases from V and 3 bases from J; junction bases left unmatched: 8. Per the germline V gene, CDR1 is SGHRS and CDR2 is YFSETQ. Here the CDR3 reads CASSRSLQGDTEAFF. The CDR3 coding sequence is TGCGCCAGCAGCCGCTCCTTACAGGGGGACACTGAAGCTTTCTTT.

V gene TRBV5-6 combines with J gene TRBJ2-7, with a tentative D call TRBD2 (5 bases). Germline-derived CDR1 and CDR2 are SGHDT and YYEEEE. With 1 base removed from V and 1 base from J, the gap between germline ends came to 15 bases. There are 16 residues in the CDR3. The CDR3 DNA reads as TGTGCCAGCAGCTTGCACGGGTTCGGGGTTTCCTACGAGCAGTACTTC. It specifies CASSLHGFGVSYEQYF.

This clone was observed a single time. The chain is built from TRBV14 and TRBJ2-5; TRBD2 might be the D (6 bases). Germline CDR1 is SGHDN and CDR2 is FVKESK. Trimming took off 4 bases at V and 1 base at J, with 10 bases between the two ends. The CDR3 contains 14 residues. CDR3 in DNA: TGTGCCAGCAGCCCGCTAGCGTTCCAAGAGACCCAGTACTTC. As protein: CASSPLAFQETQYF.

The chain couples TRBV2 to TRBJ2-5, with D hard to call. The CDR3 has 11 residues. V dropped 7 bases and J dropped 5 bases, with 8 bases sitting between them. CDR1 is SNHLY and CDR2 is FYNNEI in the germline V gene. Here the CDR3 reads CASTVAETQYF. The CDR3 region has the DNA TGTGCCAGCACGGTGGCTGAGACCCAGTACTTC.